The clone carrying this TCR beta chain has a handful of counts. Its antigen remains unknown. Regarding time point: pre-sensitization, week 0. Regarding treatment: therapeutic diphenylcyclopropenone sensitization with weekly scalp DPC. Every patch test was put on after a blood sample was taken. The record originates from a study of human T cells and chemical hapten exposure. Germline CDR1 reads SGHNT; CDR2 reads YYREEE (reference sequence). J gave up 1 base and V 2 bases, and 1 base lay outside the gene matches. The CDR3 contains 14 residues. TCRdb passed the RACE reads through MiXCR, listing each CDR3 protein once. Here the sample spans tens of thousands of distinct CDR3 sequences, roughly 7.6% being singletons. General study points: No shift was seen in TCRs above 1 in 1000 frequency with DPC sensitization.

The chain uses TRBV5-4 and TRBJ2-5; 8 nucleotides agree with TRBD1. The receptor's source is a woman between 45 and 65 years old with alopecia areata. Some clones in this sample may be carry-over from other donors' samples. This specimen was whole blood, taken in connection with sensitization to the hapten diphenylcyclopropenone (DPC). Written as DNA, the CDR3 is TGTGCCAGCAGCTTCGGACAGGGCCAAGAGACCCAGTACTTC. Residues: CASSFGQGQETQYF.